Below are 6 T cell receptor beta chains sequenced from a single sample in a study of PD-L1 blockade in urothelial cancer. Assay: immunoSEQ multiplex PCR; the TCRdb copy retains only in-frame clones and omits some. The sample has 35,000 to 40,000 clones; 80% to 95% are singletons. The input for sequencing was PBMCs, taken around atezolizumab (anti-PD-L1) treatment. These receptors originate from a man aged 65 to 85 with urothelial cancer.

The chain recombines TRBV25-1 with TRBJ2-3, with 7 bases identical to TRBD2. With V trimmed by 2 bases and J by 2 bases, 7 bases remained unmatched. The CDR3 is 16 amino acids. From germline, CDR1 is MGHDK and CDR2 SYGVNS. The CDR3 loop is CASSEVPGGPTDTQYF. The CDR3 DNA reads TGTGCCAGCAGTGAAGTGCCGGGAGGTCCCACAGATACGCAGTATTTT. The variable domain in full, completed from reference TRBV25-1 and TRBJ2-3, reads EADIYQTPRYLVIGTGKKITLECSQTMGHDKMYWYQQDPGMELHLIHYSYGVNSTEKGDLSSESTVSRIRTEHFPLTLESARPSHTSQYLCASSEVPGGPTDTQYFGPGTRLTVL.

The chain joins TRBV29-1 to TRBJ1-2, with D possibly TRBD1 on 5 matching bases. V gave up 6 bases and J gave up 6 bases, with 17 bases separating them. This CDR3 spans 13 amino acids. CDR1 and CDR2 from the germline V gene are SQVTM and ANQGSEA. For the CDR3, the DNA is TGCAGCGTCGGGCGGGACGGATCACATGGCTACACCTTC. Residues: CSVGRDGSHGYTF.

V and J are TRBV20-1 and TRBJ2-1; D may be TRBD2 (5 bases). This CDR3 region has 11 residues. V lost 3 bases and J 9 bases, leaving 9 bases between the germline ends. Germline V gene lookup returns CDR1 DFQATT and CDR2 SNEGSKA (reference sequence). The DNA for the CDR3 is TGCAGTGCTAGTTTGAGGGCTGAGCAGTTCTTC. As protein: CSASLRAEQFF.

The chain has TRBV7-8 and TRBJ1-2, with TRBD1 identical over 8 bases. Germline CDR1 and CDR2: SGHVS and FQNEAQ. The CDR3 has 14 amino acids. Trimming at V came to 6 bases and at J to 3 bases, leaving 6 bases not matched to a gene. CDR3 loop: CASRPRGQDYGYTF. The CDR3 nucleotides are TGTGCCAGCAGGCCTAGGGGACAGGACTATGGCTACACCTTC.

The CDR3 DNA reads TGCGCCAGTCACCGGGACTCCCACGGGGATACGCAGTATTTT. Protein sequence: CASHRDSHGDTQYF. The chain has TRBV5-1 and TRBJ2-3; a weak D match, TRBD2 (6 bases). Germline V CDR1 and CDR2: SGHRS, YFSETQ. V was pared by 8 bases and J by 6 bases, with 19 bases between. The CDR3 length is 14 residues. The full variable domain, in which reference TRBV5-1 and TRBJ2-3 provide the parts outside the CDR3, is KAGVTQTPRYLIKTRGQQVTLSCSPISGHRSVSWYQQTPGQGLQFLFEYFSETQRNKGNFPGRFSGRQFSNSRSEMNVSTLELGDSALYLCASHRDSHGDTQYFGPGTRLTVL.

This clone has more than one count but fewer than ten. This chain uses TRBV20-1 with TRBJ1-1, with D uncertain. Germline-derived CDR1 and CDR2 are DFQATT and SNEGSKA (reference sequence). The CDR3 has 10 amino acids. V lost 4 bases to trimming and J lost 3 bases, with 3 bases between them. The CDR3 loop is CSAIDTEAFF. In DNA, the CDR3 is TGCAGTGCTATCGACACTGAAGCTTTCTTT.